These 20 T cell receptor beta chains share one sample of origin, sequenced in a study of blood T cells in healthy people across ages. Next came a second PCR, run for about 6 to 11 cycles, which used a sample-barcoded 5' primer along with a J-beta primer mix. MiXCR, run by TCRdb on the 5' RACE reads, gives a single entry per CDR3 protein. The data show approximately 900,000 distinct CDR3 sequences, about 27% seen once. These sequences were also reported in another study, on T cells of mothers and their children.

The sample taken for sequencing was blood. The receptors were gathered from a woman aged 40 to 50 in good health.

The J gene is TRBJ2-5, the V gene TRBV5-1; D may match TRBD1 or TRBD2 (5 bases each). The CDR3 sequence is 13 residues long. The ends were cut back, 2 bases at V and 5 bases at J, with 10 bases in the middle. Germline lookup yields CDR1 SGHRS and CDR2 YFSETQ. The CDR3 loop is CASSFGARETQYF. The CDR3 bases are TGCGCCAGCAGCTTCGGGGCGCGGGAGACCCAGTACTTC.

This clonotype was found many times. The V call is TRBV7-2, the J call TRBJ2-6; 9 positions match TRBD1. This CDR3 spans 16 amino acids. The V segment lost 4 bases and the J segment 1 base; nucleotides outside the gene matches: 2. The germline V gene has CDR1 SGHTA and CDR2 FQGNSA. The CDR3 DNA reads TGTGCCAGCAGCTCCGGGACAGGGTCTGGGGCCAACGTCCTGACTTTC. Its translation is CASSSGTGSGANVLTF.

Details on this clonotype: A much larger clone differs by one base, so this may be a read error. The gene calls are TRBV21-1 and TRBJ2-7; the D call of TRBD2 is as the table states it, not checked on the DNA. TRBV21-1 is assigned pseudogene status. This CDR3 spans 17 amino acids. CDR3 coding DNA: TGTGCCAGCAGCAAATGGAGTCCGTCCCTAGGGGGATACGAGCAGTACTTC. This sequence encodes CASSKWSPSLGGYEQYF.

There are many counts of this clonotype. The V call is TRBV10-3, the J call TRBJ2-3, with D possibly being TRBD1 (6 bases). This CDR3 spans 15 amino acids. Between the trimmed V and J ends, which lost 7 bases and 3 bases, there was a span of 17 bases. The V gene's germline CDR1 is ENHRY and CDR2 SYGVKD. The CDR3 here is CAITSGQTRTDTQYF. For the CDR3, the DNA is TGTGCCATCACCTCGGGACAAACAAGAACAGATACGCAGTATTTT.

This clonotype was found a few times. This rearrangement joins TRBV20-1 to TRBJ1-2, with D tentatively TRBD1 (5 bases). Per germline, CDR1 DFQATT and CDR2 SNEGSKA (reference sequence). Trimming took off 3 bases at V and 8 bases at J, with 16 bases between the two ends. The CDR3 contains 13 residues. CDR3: CSARAGESGGYTF. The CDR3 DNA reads TGCAGTGCTAGGGCGGGGGAGTCTGGGGGCTACACCTTC.

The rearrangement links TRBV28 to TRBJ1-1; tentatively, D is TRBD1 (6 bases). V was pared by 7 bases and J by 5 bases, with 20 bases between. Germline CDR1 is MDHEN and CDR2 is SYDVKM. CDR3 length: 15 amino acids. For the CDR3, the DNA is TGTGCCAGCACCTCTGGGGGACACCGGGAGACTGAAGCTTTCTTT. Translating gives CASTSGGHRETEAFF.

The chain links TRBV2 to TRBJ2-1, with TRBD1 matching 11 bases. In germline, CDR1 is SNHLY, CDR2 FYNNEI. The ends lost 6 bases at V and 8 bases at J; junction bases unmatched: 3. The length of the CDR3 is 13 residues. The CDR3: CASRGQGEDEQFF. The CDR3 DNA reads TGTGCCAGCAGGGGACAGGGGGAGGATGAGCAGTTCTTC.

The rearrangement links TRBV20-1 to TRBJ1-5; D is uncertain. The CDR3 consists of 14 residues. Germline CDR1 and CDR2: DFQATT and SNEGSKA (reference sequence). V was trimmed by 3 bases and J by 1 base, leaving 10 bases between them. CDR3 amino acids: CSARIGGSNQPQHF. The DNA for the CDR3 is TGCAGTGCTAGGATAGGCGGGAGCAATCAGCCCCAGCATTTT.

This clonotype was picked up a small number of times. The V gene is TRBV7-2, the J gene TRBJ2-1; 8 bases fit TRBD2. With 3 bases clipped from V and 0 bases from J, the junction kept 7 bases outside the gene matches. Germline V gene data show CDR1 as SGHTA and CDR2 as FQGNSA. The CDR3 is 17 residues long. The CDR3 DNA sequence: TGTGCCAGCAGCTTCGGTAGCGGGGCGGTCTCCTACAATGAGCAGTTCTTC. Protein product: CASSFGSGAVSYNEQFF.

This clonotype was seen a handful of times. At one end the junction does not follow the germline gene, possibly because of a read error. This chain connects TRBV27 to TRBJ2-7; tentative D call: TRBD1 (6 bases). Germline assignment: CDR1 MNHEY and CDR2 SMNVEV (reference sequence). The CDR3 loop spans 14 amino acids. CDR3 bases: TGTACCAGCAGTCCGGGACACCTCTCCTACGAGCAGTACTTC. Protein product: CTSSPGHLSYEQYF.

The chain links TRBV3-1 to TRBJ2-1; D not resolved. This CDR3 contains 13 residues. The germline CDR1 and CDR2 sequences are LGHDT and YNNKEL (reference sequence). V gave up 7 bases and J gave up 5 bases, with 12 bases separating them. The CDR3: CASTGRQHNEQFF. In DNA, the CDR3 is TGTGCCAGCACCGGACGGCAGCACAATGAGCAGTTCTTC.

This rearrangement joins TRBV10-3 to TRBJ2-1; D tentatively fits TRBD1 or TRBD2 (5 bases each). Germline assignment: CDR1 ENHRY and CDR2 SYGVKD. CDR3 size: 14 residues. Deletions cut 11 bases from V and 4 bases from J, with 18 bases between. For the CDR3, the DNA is TGTGCCTCACTACATGGGGACGTATACAATGAGCAGTTCTTC. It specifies CASLHGDVYNEQFF.

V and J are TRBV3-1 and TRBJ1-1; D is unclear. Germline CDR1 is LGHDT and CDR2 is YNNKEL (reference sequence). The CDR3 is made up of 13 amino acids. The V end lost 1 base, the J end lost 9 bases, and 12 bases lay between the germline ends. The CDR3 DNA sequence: TGTGCCAGCAGCCAAGGGGCTCCGCCAAAAGCTTTCTTT. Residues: CASSQGAPPKAFF. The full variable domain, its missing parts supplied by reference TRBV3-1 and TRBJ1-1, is DTAVSQTPKYLVTQMGNDKSIKCEQNLGHDTMYWYKQDSKKFLKIMFSYNNKELIINETVPNRFSPKSPDKAHLNLHINSLELGDSAVYFCASSQGAPPKAFFGQGTRLTVV.

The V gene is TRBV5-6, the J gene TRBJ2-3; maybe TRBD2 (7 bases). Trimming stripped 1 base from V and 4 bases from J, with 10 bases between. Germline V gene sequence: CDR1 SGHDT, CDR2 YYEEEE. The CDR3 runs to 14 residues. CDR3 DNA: TGTGCCAGCAGCTTGACAGGGAGGGCAGATACGCAGTATTTT. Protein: CASSLTGRADTQYF.

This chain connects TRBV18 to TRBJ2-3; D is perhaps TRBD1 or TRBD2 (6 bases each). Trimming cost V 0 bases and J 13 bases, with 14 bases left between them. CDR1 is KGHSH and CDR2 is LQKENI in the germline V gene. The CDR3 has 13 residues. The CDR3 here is CASSPPRDRREYF. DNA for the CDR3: TGTGCCAGCTCACCACCAAGAGACAGGAGGGAGTATTTT.

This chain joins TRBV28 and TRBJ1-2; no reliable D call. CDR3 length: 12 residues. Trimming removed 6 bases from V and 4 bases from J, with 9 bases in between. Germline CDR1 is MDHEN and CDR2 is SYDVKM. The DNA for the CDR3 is TGTGCCAGCAGCAATGGGTTCTATGGCTACACCTTC. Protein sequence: CASSNGFYGYTF.

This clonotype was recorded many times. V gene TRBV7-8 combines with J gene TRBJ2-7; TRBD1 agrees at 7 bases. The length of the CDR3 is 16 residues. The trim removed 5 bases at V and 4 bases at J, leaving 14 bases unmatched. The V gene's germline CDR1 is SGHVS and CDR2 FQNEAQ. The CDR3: CASSPISGRGSYEQYF. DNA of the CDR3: TGTGCCAGCAGCCCCATTAGTGGCAGGGGGTCGTACGAGCAGTACTTC.

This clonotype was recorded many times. The CDR3 nucleotides read TGTGCCAGCAGTTACGTTACAGGTGCCCTCTCCTCCTACAATGAGCAGTTCTTC. This codes for CASSYVTGALSSYNEQFF. The V and J genes are TRBV6-2 or TRBV6-3 and TRBJ2-1, with a possible D match to TRBD1 (5 bases). V was trimmed by 2 bases and J by 0 bases, leaving 17 bases between them. CDR1 and CDR2 (germline): MNHEY, SVGEGT. The CDR3 extends over 18 amino acids.

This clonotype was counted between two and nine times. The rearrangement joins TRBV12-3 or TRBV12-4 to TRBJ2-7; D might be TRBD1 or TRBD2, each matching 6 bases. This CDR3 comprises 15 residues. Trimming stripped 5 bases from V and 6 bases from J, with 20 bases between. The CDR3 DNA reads TGTGCCAGCAGTCCCGGAGGGGGGTCCCTAGGCGAGCAGTACTTC. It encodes CASSPGGGSLGEQYF.

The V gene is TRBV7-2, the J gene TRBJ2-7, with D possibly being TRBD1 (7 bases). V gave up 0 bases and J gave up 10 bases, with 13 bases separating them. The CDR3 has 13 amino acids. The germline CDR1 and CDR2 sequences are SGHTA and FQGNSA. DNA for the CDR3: TGTGCCAGCAGCTTAGCTAGCGGAGGGGGCCAGTACTTC. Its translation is CASSLASGGGQYF.